These 23 T cell receptor beta chains were all obtained from the same sample, sequenced in a study of Graves' ophthalmopathy and Graves' hyperthyroidism. Amplified TCR beta CDR3 regions were obtained using RNA transcripts as template. RT-PCR was first run with HTBI primers, then multiplex PCR in a second round. Each CDR3 protein gets one entry after TCRdb re-called the multiplex PCR reads with MiXCR. Among hundreds of thousands of distinct CDR3 sequences listed, 35% to 50% were seen once. The source material was peripheral blood. Receptors were obtained from an adult man with Graves' ophthalmopathy.

This clonotype has a count of ten or more. The chain couples TRBV7-9 to TRBJ1-6; the D gene is possibly TRBD1 (6 bases). CDR1 and CDR2 from the germline V gene are SEHNR and FQNEAQ (reference sequence). CDR3 size: 15 residues. V lost 5 bases to trimming and J lost 10 bases, with 18 bases between them. The CDR3 reads CASSEYRVMVSPLHF. The CDR3 DNA is TGTGCCAGCAGCGAATACAGGGTGATGGTATCACCCCTCCACTTT.

V usage is TRBV5-8 and J usage is TRBJ1-2; no reliable D call. Germline CDR1 SGHTS, CDR2 YDEGEE. The CDR3 covers 13 residues. V was pared by 0 bases and J by 6 bases, with 9 bases between. CDR3 DNA: TGTGCCAGCAGCTTGGAGGTAGGGAATGGCTACACCTTC. As protein: CASSLEVGNGYTF.

Only a few counts were recorded for this clonotype. This chain connects TRBV4-1 to TRBJ2-7; 7 positions match TRBD2. Germline-derived CDR1 and CDR2 are MGHRA and YSYEKL. V gave up 3 bases and J gave up 2 bases; unmatched junction bases: 4. The CDR3 has 14 residues. CDR3 sequence reads: CASSHREGTYEQYF. For the CDR3, the DNA is TGCGCCAGCAGCCATAGGGAGGGGACCTACGAGCAGTACTTC.

This clonotype was detected ten times or more. The CDR3 coding sequence is TGTGCCAGCAGCGCGAGACTAGCGGGGGTTACCTACGAGCAGTACTTC. This sequence encodes CASSARLAGVTYEQYF. The V gene is TRBV7-3, the J gene TRBJ2-7, with 12 bases lining up with TRBD2. V shed 5 bases, J shed 2 bases, and the junction held 7 bases outside the gene matches. The germline V gene encodes CDR1 SGHTA and CDR2 FQGTGA. The CDR3 runs to 16 residues.

This clonotype came up many times. The chain joins TRBV15 to TRBJ2-7, with a possible D match to TRBD1 (6 bases). Germline CDR1 is LNHNV and CDR2 is YYDKDF (reference sequence). Trimming took off 5 bases at V and 2 bases at J, with 13 bases between the two ends. The CDR3 contains 14 residues. CDR3 sequence: CATSEDTGTYEQYF. Here the CDR3 DNA reads TGTGCCACCAGCGAAGACACAGGGACCTACGAGCAGTACTTC.

This clonotype was seen many times. The CDR3 DNA reads TGTGCCAGCAGCTCGGACAGTGGGAATTCACCCCTCCACTTT. It specifies CASSSDSGNSPLHF. The V and J genes are TRBV5-8 and TRBJ1-6; TRBD1 might be the D (6 bases). The CDR3 runs 14 residues. V was pared by 3 bases and J by 7 bases, with 11 bases between. Germline-derived CDR1 and CDR2 are SGHTS and YDEGEE.

This clonotype was counted only a few times. The rearrangement joins TRBV20-1 to TRBJ1-3, with 8 bases fitting TRBD1. Germline V CDR1 and CDR2: DFQATT, SNEGSKA (reference sequence). The CDR3 is 14 amino acids. V shed 5 bases and J 0 bases; nucleotides not matched to a gene: 3. CDR3 loop: CSAGDRSSGNTIYF. The DNA of the CDR3 is TGCAGTGCTGGGGACAGGTCCTCTGGAAACACCATATATTTT.

A few counts support this clonotype. The genes are TRBV12-3 or TRBV12-4 and TRBJ1-5, with 7 bases that match TRBD1. J gave up 3 bases and V 4 bases, and 9 bases lay outside the gene matches. The CDR3 contains 16 residues. The CDR3 nucleotides are TGTGCCAGCAGTTCGTGGGGACAGTACTCCAATCAGCCCCAGCATTTT. Translated: CASSSWGQYSNQPQHF.

This rearrangement joins TRBV25-1 to TRBJ2-7; a possible D gene is TRBD2 (6 bases). The V gene lost 5 bases and the J gene lost 0 bases, with 11 bases spanning the gap. This CDR3 is 14 amino acids long. Germline CDR1 MGHDK, CDR2 SYGVNS. CDR3 bases: TGTGCCAGCAGTCCCGGGACTCGCTCCTACGAGCAGTACTTC. It translates to CASSPGTRSYEQYF.

To note about this clonotype: This clone may be a read error of a much larger clone one base away. The chain combines TRBV7-9 with TRBJ1-1; D gene unclear. From germline, CDR1 is SEHNR and CDR2 FQNEAQ (reference sequence). The CDR3 is 13 residues long. CDR3 region: CSSSFLTNTEAFF. The CDR3 DNA reads as TGTTCCAGCAGCTTCCTAACGAACACTGAAGCTTTCTTT.

The chain recombines TRBV25-1 with TRBJ1-2; no clear D gene. Trimming stripped 6 bases from V and 0 bases from J, with 23 bases between. Germline values: CDR1 MGHDK, CDR2 SYGVNS. The CDR3 is made up of 18 amino acids. The CDR3, as DNA: TGTGCCAGCAGCCAAGATAGAGTCAGTCCTCGGACTAACTATGGCTACACCTTC. Amino acid sequence: CASSQDRVSPRTNYGYTF.

Concerning this clonotype itself: The junction differs from germline at one of its ends, possibly a read error. J is TRBJ2-5 and V is TRBV7-2; D is possibly TRBD2 (6 bases). Per the germline V gene, CDR1 is SGHTA and CDR2 is FQGNSA. This CDR3 comprises 13 residues. The CDR3 sequence is CASSSQWGETRYF. The CDR3 DNA follows: TGTGCCAGCAGCTCCCAATGGGGGGAGACCCGGTACTTC.

The chain has TRBV5-3 and TRBJ2-7, with TRBD1 matching 7 bases. TRBV5-3 is recorded as an ORF, its role being uncertain. J gave up 2 bases and V 10 bases, and 9 bases lay outside the gene matches. The CDR3 is 13 residues long. The CDR3 nucleotides are TGTGCCTGTTCGGGACAGCTTGCCTACGAGCAGTACTTC. It yields the protein CACSGQLAYEQYF.

The chain uses TRBV11-2 and TRBJ1-6, with 7 bases identical to TRBD1. Looked up from germline, CDR1 is SGHAT and CDR2 is FQNNGV. The CDR3 spans 15 residues. V lost 5 bases, J lost 9 bases, and 10 bases stayed unmatched. CDR3 loop: CASSPLPQGVSPLHF. As DNA, the CDR3 is TGTGCCAGCAGCCCGCTACCCCAGGGGGTTTCACCCCTCCACTTT.

This chain's CDR3 is CASSTGTGFSPLHF. Written as DNA, the CDR3 is TGTGCCAGCAGTACCGGGACAGGATTTTCACCCCTCCACTTT. The chain couples TRBV25-1 to TRBJ1-6, with 8 positions matching TRBD1. The V segment lost 5 bases and the J segment 9 bases; nucleotides outside the gene matches: 6. The germline CDR1 and CDR2 sequences are MGHDK and SYGVNS. The CDR3 contains 14 residues.

This clonotype was seen more than once but under ten times. The chain joins TRBV19 to TRBJ2-2; D not resolved. Trimming took 8 bases from V and 4 from J, leaving 5 bases between them. Looked up from germline, CDR1 is LNHDA and CDR2 is SQIVND (reference sequence). The CDR3 runs to 11 residues. The CDR3 here is CASWGTGELFF. The CDR3 DNA follows: TGTGCCAGTTGGGGCACCGGGGAGCTGTTTTTT.

This clonotype was observed a few times. The V and J genes are TRBV6-1 and TRBJ1-4; D not certain. From germline, CDR1 is MNHNS and CDR2 SASEGT. This CDR3 region has 12 residues. V was trimmed by 2 bases and J by 13 bases, leaving 11 bases between them. CDR3 sequence: CASSETPSGLFF. The CDR3, as DNA: TGTGCCAGCAGTGAAACACCGTCTGGACTGTTTTTT.

V usage is TRBV20-1 and J usage is TRBJ2-2; 7 bases are shared with TRBD2. In germline, CDR1 is DFQATT, CDR2 SNEGSKA (reference sequence). After removal of 4 bases from V and 5 bases from J, the junction contained 10 bases not matched to a gene. The CDR3 consists of 15 residues. The CDR3 loop reads CSAKIGGSRTGELFF. The CDR3 nucleotides read TGCAGTGCTAAAATCGGGGGGAGTCGAACCGGGGAGCTGTTTTTT.

The table lists this clonotype with a count of one. This chain connects TRBV29-1 to TRBJ2-5; 10 bases fit TRBD2. CDR1 is SQVTM and CDR2 is ANQGSEA in the germline V gene. The CDR3 has 18 amino acids. CDR3 in DNA: TGCAGTGCTAGGGATCACGGGACTAGCGTTGGAGTTCTAGAGACCCAGTACTTC. It codes for CSARDHGTSVGVLETQYF. The full variable domain, completed using reference TRBV29-1 and TRBJ2-5, is SAVISQKPSRDICQRGTSLTIQCQVDSQVTMMFWYRQQPGQSLTLIATANQGSEATYESGFVIDKFPISRPNLTFSTLTVSNMSPEDSSIYLCSARDHGTSVGVLETQYFGPGTRLLVL.

The rearrangement joins TRBV25-1 to TRBJ2-7, with 10 positions matching TRBD1. Germline V gives CDR1 MGHDK, CDR2 SYGVNS. Trimming took 5 bases from V and 8 from J; bases not matched to a gene: 9. The CDR3 covers 14 residues. The CDR3 bases are TGTGCCAGCAGTCGGACAGGGGGGAACCACAAGCAGTACTTC. Its protein is CASSRTGGNHKQYF.

V usage is TRBV6-1 and J usage is TRBJ2-7; D gene ambiguous. Per the germline V gene, CDR1 is MNHNS and CDR2 is SASEGT. The CDR3 consists of 14 residues. V lost 6 bases, J lost 0 bases, and 12 bases lay in between. This CDR3 reads CASSRAALSYEQYF. The CDR3, as DNA: TGTGCCAGCAGCCGGGCAGCGCTCTCCTACGAGCAGTACTTC.

The rearrangement links TRBV5-8 to TRBJ2-7; 14 bases fit TRBD2. The CDR3 consists of 16 residues. Germline V gene sequence: CDR1 SGHTS, CDR2 YDEGEE. The trim removed 4 bases at V and 9 bases at J, leaving 12 bases unmatched. The CDR3 here is CASSADLGLAGDRQYF. The CDR3 DNA sequence: TGTGCCAGCAGCGCCGACCTGGGACTAGCGGGAGATCGGCAGTACTTC.

The chain couples TRBV6-5 to TRBJ2-7; a possible D gene is TRBD2 (6 bases). Trimming removed 0 bases at V and 0 bases at J, with 12 bases between. CDR1 is MNHEY and CDR2 is SVGAGI in the germline V gene. The CDR3 sequence is 16 residues long. The CDR3 loop is CASSYSSGDLSYEQYF. The CDR3 nucleotides are TGTGCCAGCAGTTACTCGTCGGGGGACCTCTCCTACGAGCAGTACTTC.